The sequence of this TCR beta chain was determined in a study of beta chain features in type 1 diabetes. Trimming shortened V by 3 bases and J by 0 bases, and 12 bases separated the two germline ends. Germline V CDR1 and CDR2: KGHSH, LQKENI. This CDR3 spans 16 amino acids. Of the isolated RNA, all was reverse transcribed, and so the sequenced material was expressed TCRB transcripts. TCRdb's copy holds only in-frame clones and misses some; the assay was immunoSEQ multiplex PCR. The sample lists roughly 50,000 clones; about 40% were seen once. This clone was observed a handful of times. The antigen is unknown. Whole-study findings and limits: Significant though moderate, a shortening of TCRB CDR3s appeared in all four CD4+ subsets of Type 1 diabetes patients.

The TCR comes from a man aged 30 to 39 with type 1 diabetes. Sequencing was done on a sample of Tregs from blood. V gene TRBV18 combines with J gene TRBJ1-3; tentatively, D is TRBD1 (5 bases). The CDR3 DNA sequence: TGTGCCAGCTCACCCACGGGGGAGAGCTCTGGAAACACCATATATTTT. The encoded protein is CASSPTGESSGNTIYF.